These 15 T cell receptor beta chains share one sample of origin, sequenced in a study of blood T cell repertoires in COVID-19. Sequencing was performed with immunoSEQ multiplex PCR; in TCRdb, only in-frame clones are kept and a portion is missing. In the table there are some 80,000 clones, about 70% of which are singletons. Sequencing used peripheral blood. The receptors shown here come from a woman at least 80 years old with active or convalescent COVID-19.

A few counts support this clone. The chain recombines TRBV27 with TRBJ1-2; D possibly corresponds to TRBD1 (5 bases). The V gene's germline CDR1 is MNHEY and CDR2 SMNVEV (reference sequence). Trimming took off 5 bases at V and 7 bases at J, with 14 bases between the two ends. CDR3 length: 13 residues. As DNA, the CDR3 is TGTGCCAGCAGTACGATAGAACAGGCTGGCTACACCTTC. It is translated as CASSTIEQAGYTF.

V is TRBV19 and J is TRBJ1-1; no clear D. Looked up from germline, CDR1 is LNHDA and CDR2 is SQIVND (reference sequence). The CDR3 is 11 amino acids. The germline V and J ends were trimmed by 2 bases and 11 bases, with 9 bases remaining between them. In DNA form, the CDR3 reads TGTGCCAGTAGTATACGGGTAGAGGCTTTCTTT. This codes for CASSIRVEAFF.

The chain employs TRBV3-1 (or the pseudogene TRBV3-2) and TRBJ2-4; maybe TRBD1 (5 bases). The CDR3 is 16 amino acids. V lost 5 bases and J 0 bases, leaving 14 bases between the germline ends. Germline V gene data show CDR1 as LGHDT and CDR2 as YNNKEL (reference sequence). The CDR3 nucleotides are TGTGCCAGCAGCAAAGGGGCAGAGCTAGCCAAAAACATTCAGTACTTC. It codes for CASSKGAELAKNIQYF.

The CDR3 region has the DNA TGCGCCAGCAGCTCATTAAACAGGGGGGATACGCAGTATTTT. It translates to CASSSLNRGDTQYF. The chain uses TRBV5-1 and TRBJ2-3; 8 bases match TRBD1. The CDR3 contains 14 residues. Germline V gene data show CDR1 as SGHRS and CDR2 as YFSETQ. Unmatched junction bases numbered 6, after V lost 3 bases and J lost 6 bases.

The rearrangement uses TRBV5-1 and TRBJ1-1; 10 bases are a match to TRBD1. The CDR3 totals 16 residues. The germline gives CDR1 SGHRS, CDR2 YFSETQ. Germline trimming cut 5 bases from V and 7 bases from J; bases unmatched to any gene: 14. Written as DNA, the CDR3 is TGCGCCAGCAGGGCCGGGACAGGGGTATACACGAGTGAAGCTTTCTTT. This sequence encodes CASRAGTGVYTSEAFF.

The chain couples TRBV19 to TRBJ1-5, with D possibly matching TRBD1 (5 bases). Germline V gives CDR1 LNHDA, CDR2 SQIVND (reference sequence). The germline V and J ends were trimmed by 5 bases and 0 bases, with 11 bases remaining between them. The CDR3 runs to 15 residues. CDR3 in DNA: TGTGCCAGTAGTGAGACAGCTAATAGCAATCAGCCCCAGCATTTT. It is translated as CASSETANSNQPQHF. Full variable domain (outside the CDR3, taken from reference TRBV19 and TRBJ1-5): DGGITQSPKYLFRKEGQNVTLSCEQNLNHDAMYWYRQDPGQGLRLIYYSQIVNDFQKGDIAEGYSVSREKKESFPLTVTSAQKNPTAFYLCASSETANSNQPQHFGDGTRLSIL.

The V gene is TRBV28, the J gene TRBJ1-3, with D perhaps matching TRBD1 (6 bases). CDR1 MDHEN and CDR2 SYDVKM come from the germline V gene. This CDR3 has 15 residues. Trimming removed 8 bases at V and 4 bases at J, with 18 bases between. CDR3 sequence (DNA): TGTGCCAGCTTGGGCCGGGACAATTCGGGAAACACCATATATTTT. It is translated as CASLGRDNSGNTIYF.

This chain uses TRBV5-4 with TRBJ2-1, with 9 positions matching TRBD2. CDR3 length: 12 amino acids. Germline V gene lookup returns CDR1 SGHNT and CDR2 YYREEE (reference sequence). Germline trimming cut 2 bases from V and 14 bases from J; bases unmatched to any gene: 5. The CDR3 DNA reads TGTGCCAGCAGCTTATCGAGCGGGGGGAAGTTCTTC. Translated: CASSLSSGGKFF.

V is TRBV7-2 and J is TRBJ2-2; D not resolved. V lost 5 bases to trimming and J lost 5 bases, with 6 bases between them. The CDR3 has 12 residues. The germline CDR1 and CDR2 sequences are SGHTA and FQGNSA. The CDR3 spells CASSIFTGELFF. CDR3 in DNA: TGTGCCAGCAGCATCTTTACCGGGGAGCTGTTTTTT.

The chain has TRBV5-4 and TRBJ1-1; D may be TRBD1 (6 bases). Trimming took 5 bases from V and 6 from J, leaving 14 bases between them. Germline loops: CDR1 SGHNT, CDR2 YYREEE (reference sequence). The CDR3 length is 13 residues. The CDR3 spells CASRPDRQAEAFF. The CDR3 DNA reads as TGTGCCAGCAGACCCGACAGGCAGGCTGAAGCTTTCTTT.

This clone has more than one count but fewer than ten. The rearrangement links TRBV11-2 to TRBJ2-3; TRBD2 might be the D (7 bases). The CDR3 length is 14 residues. V lost 5 bases and J lost 2, with 11 bases in between. Germline values: CDR1 SGHAT, CDR2 FQNNGV. In DNA form, the CDR3 reads TGTGCCAGCAGCCGGGGGGCAGACACAGATACGCAGTATTTT. It is translated as CASSRGADTDTQYF.

V gene TRBV19 combines with J gene TRBJ1-2; 7 positions match TRBD1. Germline CDR1 and CDR2: LNHDA and SQIVND (reference sequence). The CDR3 covers 18 residues. Germline trimming cut 3 bases from V and 0 bases from J; bases unmatched to any gene: 13. The CDR3 bases are TGTGCCAGTAGTATTATAAGGTTGACAGGGTCGGCTAACTATGGCTACACCTTC. This translates into CASSIIRLTGSANYGYTF.

The chain joins TRBV10-3 to TRBJ1-2; 7 bases align to TRBD1. The CDR3 consists of 13 residues. CDR1 and CDR2 (germline): ENHRY, SYGVKD. Germline trimming cut 5 bases from V and 3 bases from J; bases unmatched to any gene: 3. DNA for the CDR3: TGTGCCATCAGTCACAGGGGTGACTATGGCTACACCTTC. It translates to CAISHRGDYGYTF.

This clone was counted once. The CDR3 here is CASSLDGFEQFF. The CDR3 DNA reads as TGTGCCAGCAGCTTAGATGGCTTTGAGCAGTTCTTC. The J gene is TRBJ2-1, the V gene TRBV7-9; D not resolved. V was clipped by 1 base and J by 9 bases, with 7 bases between them. CDR1 is SEHNR and CDR2 is FQNEAQ in the germline V gene (reference sequence). CDR3 length: 12 amino acids. Looking up the rest from reference TRBV7-9 and TRBJ2-1 gives the full variable domain: DTGVSQNPRHKITKRGQNVTFRCDPISEHNRLYWYRQTLGQGPEFLTYFQNEAQLEKSRLLSDRFSAERPKGSFSTLEIQRTEQGDSAMYLCASSLDGFEQFFGPGTRLTVL.

The V gene is TRBV7-2, the J gene TRBJ1-6, with TRBD1 identical over 10 bases. Germline CDR1 and CDR2: SGHTA and FQGNSA. The CDR3 runs to 15 residues. Trimming took 6 bases from V and 6 from J; bases not matched to a gene: 5. The CDR3 nucleotides read TGTGCCAGCAGGGCCGGGACAGGGGTTAATTCACCCCTCCACTTT. Its translation: CASRAGTGVNSPLHF.